The TCR beta chain described here comes from a study of beta chain features in type 1 diabetes. Study-wide findings and caveats: People with Type 1 diabetes carried modestly yet significantly shorter TCRB CDR3s in all four CD4+ subsets. Diminished insertions and augmented deletions at VDJ junctions characterized type 1 diabetes patients.

This clone was seen more than once but under ten times. The antigen is undetermined. On average, the one heparinised blood draw given by each donor was about 100 mL. Once sorted, every population was more than 95% pure. The study reverse transcribed the entire isolated RNA, so it sequenced expressed TCRB transcripts. The repertoire was sequenced with immunoSEQ multiplex PCR; TCRdb's copy has only in-frame clones and lacks some. The sample carries some 160,000 clones, roughly 9% recorded once. CDR1 and CDR2 from the germline V gene are SGHNT and YENEEA. The CDR3 has 16 residues. The trim removed 5 bases at V and 8 bases at J, leaving 13 bases unmatched.

The chain recombines TRBV11-3 with TRBJ2-1; TRBD2 agrees at 9 bases. This clonotype was obtained from a woman in her twenties or thirties with type 1 diabetes. Sequenced input: central memory CD4+ T cells from blood. CDR3 region: CASSPKTSGFSDEQFF. CDR3 coding DNA: TGTGCCAGCAGCCCAAAGACTAGCGGTTTTTCGGATGAGCAGTTCTTC.